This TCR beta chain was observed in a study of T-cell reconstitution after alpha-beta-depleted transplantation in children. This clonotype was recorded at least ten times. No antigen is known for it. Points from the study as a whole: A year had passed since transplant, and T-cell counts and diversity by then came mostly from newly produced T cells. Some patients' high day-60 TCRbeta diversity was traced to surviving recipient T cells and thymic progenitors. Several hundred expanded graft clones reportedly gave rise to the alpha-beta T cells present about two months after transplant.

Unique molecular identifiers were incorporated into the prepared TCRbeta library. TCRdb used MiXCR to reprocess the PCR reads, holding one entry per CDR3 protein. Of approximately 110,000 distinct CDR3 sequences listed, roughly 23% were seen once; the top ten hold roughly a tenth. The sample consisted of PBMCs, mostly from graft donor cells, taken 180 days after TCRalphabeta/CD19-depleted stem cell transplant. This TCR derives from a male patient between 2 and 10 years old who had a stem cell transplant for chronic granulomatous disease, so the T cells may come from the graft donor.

The CDR3 region is CSASDPGRTSYEQYF. The CDR3 DNA reads as TGCAGTGCTAGCGATCCAGGCCGGACTTCCTACGAGCAGTACTTC. The chain links TRBV20-1 to TRBJ2-7, with D possibly TRBD2 on 5 matching bases. The ends were cut back, 3 bases at V and 1 base at J, with 16 bases in the middle. Germline V gives CDR1 DFQATT, CDR2 SNEGSKA (reference sequence). The CDR3 consists of 15 residues.